This T cell receptor beta chain was obtained from a study of CD8 T cells in Susac syndrome. Through negative isolation, CD4+ and CD8+ T cells were obtained, while TEMRA cells were enriched using FACS. RNA totalling roughly 0.45 to 1 ug underwent reverse transcription with random hexamers. TCRdb redid the calling of the immunoSEQ multiplex PCR reads with MiXCR, one entry per CDR3 protein. The table records about 430,000 distinct CDR3 sequences, approximately 89% of them present only once. The length of the CDR3 is 14 residues. Trimming took off 7 bases at V and 3 bases at J, with 14 bases between the two ends. Germline V gene lookup returns CDR1 MNHEY and CDR2 SVGAGI.

The chain combines TRBV6-5 with TRBJ2-3; D gene uncertain. This clonotype was sampled from a human donor with multiple sclerosis. The sequencing input was CD8+ T cells from PBMCs. The CDR3 nucleotides are TGTGCCAGCACCACCAGGCTACCGACAGATACGCAGTATTTT. It translates to CASTTRLPTDTQYF.